This passage covers 32 T cell receptor beta chains from one sample sequenced in a study of blood T cell repertoires in COVID-19. Sequencing was performed with immunoSEQ multiplex PCR; in TCRdb, only in-frame clones are kept and a portion is missing. The sample lists roughly 64,000 clones, roughly 70% occurring once. The sequenced sample was PBMCs or T cells enriched from blood (not recorded which). The receptors derive from a woman in her fifties or sixties who had been exposed to COVID-19.

The V and J genes are TRBV2 and TRBJ1-2; D is unresolved. Germline V gene lookup returns CDR1 SNHLY and CDR2 FYNNEI. V was trimmed by 10 bases and J by 2 bases, leaving 14 bases between them. This CDR3 region has 13 residues. The CDR3 nucleotides read TGTGCCACCATCAGGCCCAGCAACTATGGCTACACCTTC. Its translation: CATIRPSNYGYTF.

The rearrangement links TRBV7-6 to TRBJ1-1; D remains ambiguous. The CDR3 consists of 16 residues. V gave up 5 bases and J gave up 4 bases, with 20 bases separating them. The germline gives CDR1 SGHVS, CDR2 FNYEAQ. CDR3 bases: TGTGCCAGCAGCCCCCGTGTTAGCGCATCCCTCACTGAAGCTTTCTTT. This translates into CASSPRVSASLTEAFF.

The rearrangement joins TRBV10-2 to TRBJ1-6; tentatively, D is TRBD1 (6 bases). The germline V gene encodes CDR1 WSHSY and CDR2 SAAADI. The V end was cut by 6 bases, the J end by 9 bases, with 12 bases between. The CDR3 sequence is 13 residues long. CDR3 coding DNA: TGCGCCAGCAGGGGAGGGGGTGGTTCACCCCTCCACTTT. Its translation is CASRGGGGSPLHF.

V usage is TRBV4-3 and J usage is TRBJ2-1, with 11 bases that match TRBD2. The germline CDR1 and CDR2 sequences are LGHNA and YSLEER. This CDR3 is built from 17 residues. After removal of 4 bases from V and 7 bases from J, the junction contained 12 bases not matched to a gene. The CDR3 DNA sequence: TGCGCCAGCAGCCTGAGGGTAGCGGGAGGGCCCGGGAATGAGCAGTTCTTC. Protein: CASSLRVAGGPGNEQFF.

V is TRBV11-2 and J is TRBJ1-3; no firm D call. Trimming removed 7 bases from V and 0 bases from J, with 13 bases in between. This CDR3 is 15 amino acids long. Germline assignment: CDR1 SGHAT and CDR2 FQNNGV. The CDR3 reads CASTPEGISGNTIYF. The CDR3 nucleotides are TGTGCCAGCACCCCGGAGGGAATCTCTGGAAACACCATATATTTT.

The rearrangement joins TRBV7-9 to TRBJ1-2, with 7 bases aligning to TRBD1. Trimming cost V 4 bases and J 3 bases; bases outside gene matches: 5. The CDR3 contains 14 residues. Germline assignment: CDR1 SEHNR and CDR2 FQNEAQ (reference sequence). CDR3 region: CASSYRGTDYGYTF. The CDR3 DNA follows: TGTGCCAGCAGCTATCGGGGGACAGACTATGGCTACACCTTC.

The chain employs TRBV7-2 and TRBJ2-3; D not resolved. CDR1 is SGHTA and CDR2 is FQGNSA in the germline V gene. Deletions cut 1 base from V and 0 bases from J, with 11 bases between. This CDR3 spans 16 amino acids. CDR3 DNA: TGTGCCAGCAGCTTAGTCAGGCCAACTAGCACAGATACGCAGTATTTT. It translates to CASSLVRPTSTDTQYF.

The rearrangement joins TRBV28 to TRBJ2-6, with 11 bases that match TRBD1. The V gene's germline CDR1 is MDHEN and CDR2 SYDVKM. The CDR3 length is 17 residues. Trimming cost V 5 bases and J 3 bases; bases outside gene matches: 6. The CDR3 DNA sequence: TGTGCCAGCAGTGTGGACAGGGGGCGCAATGGGGCCAACGTCCTGACTTTC. Its translation: CASSVDRGRNGANVLTF.

This rearrangement joins TRBV3-1 (or the pseudogene TRBV3-2) to TRBJ2-1; 10 bases align to TRBD2. With V trimmed by 0 bases and J by 0 bases, 11 bases remained unmatched. The CDR3 spans 20 residues. CDR1 and CDR2 (germline): LGHDT, YNNKEL (reference sequence). This chain's CDR3 is CASSQERSGLATISYNEQFF. The DNA of the CDR3 is TGTGCCAGCAGCCAAGAGAGGTCGGGACTAGCGACAATCTCCTACAATGAGCAGTTCTTC.

J is TRBJ1-1 and V is TRBV20-1, with 11 bases identical to TRBD1. The CDR3 is 15 residues long. The V gene's germline CDR1 is DFQATT and CDR2 SNEGSKA (reference sequence). J lost 4 bases, V lost 3 bases, and 7 bases had no gene match. CDR3 DNA sequence: TGCAGTGCTAGTTTAGGGACAGGGGGTTTCACTGAAGCTTTCTTT. This codes for CSASLGTGGFTEAFF.

This sequence joins TRBV2 and TRBJ2-1; D not resolved. The V end was cut by 7 bases, the J end by 5 bases, with 12 bases between. There are 13 residues in the CDR3. Looked up from germline, CDR1 is SNHLY and CDR2 is FYNNEI. In nucleotides, the CDR3 is TGTGCCAGCACTATTAGTCTTCACAATGAGCAGTTCTTC. Encoded protein: CASTISLHNEQFF. The whole variable domain, remainder taken from reference TRBV2 and TRBJ2-1, is EPEVTQTPSHQVTQMGQEVILRCVPISNHLYFYWYRQILGQKVEFLVSFYNNEISEKSEIFDDQFSVERPDGSNFTLKIRSTKLEDSAMYFCASTISLHNEQFFGPGTRLTVL.

Only a few counts were recorded for this clone. This sequence joins TRBV7-2 and TRBJ2-3, with 9 bases that match TRBD2. Germline V CDR1 and CDR2: SGHTA, FQGNSA. With 1 base clipped from V and 5 bases from J, the junction kept 7 bases outside the gene matches. There are 16 residues in the CDR3. The CDR3 is CASSLDGGGAQDTQYF. Here the CDR3 DNA reads TGTGCCAGCAGCTTAGACGGCGGGGGGGCCCAAGATACGCAGTATTTT.

J is TRBJ2-1 and V is TRBV7-8; D is unclear. The CDR3 covers 11 residues. Germline V gene sequence: CDR1 SGHVS, CDR2 FQNEAQ. V gave up 5 bases and J gave up 5 bases, with 4 bases separating them. The CDR3 reads CASSPDNEQFF. CDR3 nucleotides: TGTGCCAGCAGCCCCGACAATGAGCAGTTCTTC.

This clone was seen more than once but under ten times. The CDR3 reads CASSKTLLGANTEAFF. CDR3 bases: TGTGCCAGCAGCAAAACACTGCTGGGGGCGAACACTGAAGCTTTCTTT. The chain joins TRBV9 to TRBJ1-1; possible D gene TRBD1, 6 bases. Trimming removed 4 bases at V and 1 base at J, with 17 bases between. Germline assignment: CDR1 SGDLS and CDR2 YYNGEE. The CDR3 contains 16 residues.

This clone was seen more than once but under ten times. The genes are TRBV4-1 and TRBJ2-7; D remains unclear. V lost 0 bases and J 0 bases, leaving 12 bases between the germline ends. The CDR3 spans 16 residues. The germline CDR1 and CDR2 sequences are MGHRA and YSYEKL. The CDR3 coding sequence is TGCGCCAGCAGCCAAGAGCACGGTTTAAGCTCCTACGAGCAGTACTTC. It codes for CASSQEHGLSSYEQYF.

The count of this clone is one. This chain uses TRBV9 with TRBJ2-3, with 10 bases fitting TRBD2. Germline CDR1 reads SGDLS; CDR2 reads YYNGEE. Trimming removed 4 bases from V and 4 bases from J; junction bases left unmatched: 6. The length of the CDR3 is 15 residues. The CDR3 DNA reads TGTGCCAGCAGCATGGCCAGCGGGGGGGCAGATACGCAGTATTTT. Its translation: CASSMASGGADTQYF.

V is TRBV25-1 and J is TRBJ1-2; D call uncertain. The CDR3 is 12 residues long. Looked up from germline, CDR1 is MGHDK and CDR2 is SYGVNS. Trimming shortened V by 2 bases and J by 8 bases, and 9 bases separated the two germline ends. This CDR3 reads CASSERNLGYTF. CDR3 bases: TGTGCCAGCAGTGAAAGAAACTTGGGCTACACCTTC.

The J gene is TRBJ1-1, the V gene TRBV14; tentative D call: TRBD1 (5 bases). The CDR3 is 15 amino acids. Trimming took 1 base from V and 7 from J, leaving 16 bases between them. The germline CDR1 and CDR2 sequences are SGHDN and FVKESK. This chain's CDR3 is CASSQVRGKDGEAFF. The CDR3, as DNA: TGTGCCAGCAGCCAAGTACGGGGGAAGGACGGTGAAGCTTTCTTT.

The chain is built from TRBV2 and TRBJ1-1, with D possibly being TRBD1 (5 bases). Germline V gives CDR1 SNHLY, CDR2 FYNNEI. The CDR3 spans 16 residues. The germline V and J ends were trimmed by 0 bases and 6 bases, with 17 bases remaining between them. The CDR3 reads CASSEALRNAGSEAFF. CDR3 in DNA: TGTGCCAGCAGTGAAGCGCTTCGGAACGCAGGGTCTGAAGCTTTCTTT.

This chain uses TRBV10-3 with TRBJ2-2; the D gene is possibly TRBD1 (6 bases). The CDR3 consists of 13 residues. Germline lookup yields CDR1 ENHRY and CDR2 SYGVKD. V lost 8 bases to trimming and J lost 0 bases, with 7 bases between them. The CDR3, as DNA: TGTGCCATCGGGACAACGAACACCGGGGAGCTGTTTTTT. This gives the protein CAIGTTNTGELFF.

This sequence joins TRBV6-5 and TRBJ2-5, with no clear D. Between the trimmed V and J ends, which lost 0 bases and 1 base, there was a span of 9 bases. The CDR3 length is 15 residues. The germline CDR1 and CDR2 sequences are MNHEY and SVGAGI. DNA of the CDR3: TGTGCCAGCAGTTACTCAATTTCGGGCCAAGAGACCCAGTACTTC. Its protein product is CASSYSISGQETQYF.

This clone was detected only a few times. V gene TRBV19 combines with J gene TRBJ2-7; TRBD2 might be the D (6 bases). The CDR3 loop spans 13 amino acids. V dropped 7 bases and J dropped 2 bases, with 12 bases sitting between them. Germline CDR1 and CDR2: LNHDA and SQIVND (reference sequence). CDR3 loop: CASNRDFPYEQYF. DNA of the CDR3: TGTGCCAGTAACCGGGACTTCCCCTACGAGCAGTACTTC.

The chain is built from TRBV12-3 or TRBV12-4 and TRBJ1-1; D remains ambiguous. The CDR3 length is 12 residues. Trimming pared 5 bases from V and 4 bases from J, leaving 8 bases between. The DNA of the CDR3 is TGTGCCAGCAGTCCGGGAAGCACTGAAGCTTTCTTT. Protein: CASSPGSTEAFF.

The CDR3 nucleotides are TGTGCCAGCCTCGCTAGTTGGACAGCGAACACTGAAGCTTTCTTT. Translation: CASLASWTANTEAFF. The V and J genes are TRBV27 and TRBJ1-1; weak D call: TRBD1 (6 bases). CDR1 and CDR2 from the germline V gene are MNHEY and SMNVEV (reference sequence). Trimming cost V 8 bases and J 1 base, with 17 bases left between them. This CDR3 comprises 15 residues.

This clone appeared a few times. This chain joins TRBV4-3 and TRBJ1-1, with a possible D match to TRBD1 (5 bases). This CDR3 spans 16 amino acids. Germline lookup yields CDR1 LGHNA and CDR2 YSLEER. With 0 bases removed from V and 5 bases from J, the gap between germline ends came to 16 bases. In DNA form, the CDR3 reads TGCGCCAGCAGCCAAGAAAAGGCCAGGGAGGGAACTGAAGCTTTCTTT. It yields the protein CASSQEKAREGTEAFF.

The gene calls are TRBV7-2 and TRBJ1-2; 9 bases are a match to TRBD1. CDR1 and CDR2 from the germline V gene are SGHTA and FQGNSA. The CDR3 consists of 16 residues. The J segment lost 2 bases and the V segment lost 2 bases, leaving 6 bases of the junction unmatched. CDR3 sequence (DNA): TGTGCCAGCAGCTTAAACACAGGGGGCGGAAACTATGGCTACACCTTC. Its protein product is CASSLNTGGGNYGYTF. The full variable domain, in which reference TRBV7-2 and TRBJ1-2 provide the parts outside the CDR3, is GAGVSQSPSNKVTEKGKDVELRCDPISGHTALYWYRQSLGQGLEFLIYFQGNSAPDKSGLPSDRFSAERTGGSVSTLTIQRTQQEDSAVYLCASSLNTGGGNYGYTFGSGTRLTVV.

On this clone: One end of the junction does not line up with germline, which may come from a read error. This chain uses TRBV7-9 with TRBJ2-5; 8 nucleotides align to TRBD1. This CDR3 is built from 15 residues. Germline CDR1 and CDR2: SEHNR and FQNEAQ (reference sequence). For the CDR3, the DNA is TGTGCCAGCAGCCGGGACAGGCTTTCACAAGGGACCCAGTACTTC. Amino acids: CASSRDRLSQGTQYF.

This clone turned up a few times. The DNA of the CDR3 is TGTGCCAGCAGCTTGTCAGTGTTGAACACTGAAGCTTTCTTT. This translates into CASSLSVLNTEAFF. V usage is TRBV5-4 and J usage is TRBJ1-1; D gene ambiguous. Trimming pared 1 base from V and 0 bases from J, leaving 7 bases between. The CDR3 has 14 amino acids. CDR1 and CDR2 (germline): SGHNT, YYREEE (reference sequence).

This clone was counted between two and nine times. This chain links TRBV7-9 with TRBJ2-1; 13 bases are shared with TRBD2. The V segment lost 5 bases and the J segment 9 bases; nucleotides outside the gene matches: 7. Per the germline V gene, CDR1 is SEHNR and CDR2 is FQNEAQ (reference sequence). The CDR3 has 15 amino acids. DNA for the CDR3: TGTGCCAGCAGCAAGGGACTAGCGGGAAAGGGTGAGCAGTTCTTC. It codes for CASSKGLAGKGEQFF.

The chain is built from TRBV3-1 (or the pseudogene TRBV3-2) and TRBJ1-2, with 9 bases lining up with TRBD1. Germline V gene data show CDR1 as LGHDT and CDR2 as YNNKEL (reference sequence). V was pared by 0 bases and J by 4 bases, with 9 bases of the junction left unmatched. The CDR3 totals 17 residues. Here the CDR3 reads CASSQDIQGARSYGYTF. In nucleotides, the CDR3 is TGTGCCAGCAGCCAAGACATACAGGGGGCGCGGAGCTATGGCTACACCTTC.

The chain carries TRBV27 and TRBJ2-2; D not resolved. Trimming took off 2 bases at V and 2 bases at J, with 6 bases between the two ends. Germline V gene lookup returns CDR1 MNHEY and CDR2 SMNVEV (reference sequence). The CDR3 has 14 residues. CDR3 nucleotides: TGTGCCAGCAGTTTACTTAGCAACACCGGGGAGCTGTTTTTT. Residues: CASSLLSNTGELFF.

The chain employs TRBV12-3 or TRBV12-4 and TRBJ1-2, with 7 bases aligning to TRBD1. After removal of 4 bases from V and 12 bases from J, the junction contained 5 bases not matched to a gene. CDR3 size: 11 residues. This CDR3 reads CASSSPGQHTF. In DNA form, the CDR3 reads TGTGCCAGCAGTTCGCCGGGACAGCACACCTTC.